This TCR beta chain was recovered during a study of blood T cell repertoires in COVID-19. Study context: In each case, the material was cDNA or gDNA derived from T cells, B-cell-depleted T cells, or PBMCs.

Cohorts were determined from participant-reported clinical history. In the original workflow: Reference gene primer amplification yielded estimated nucleated cell counts. The repertoire was sequenced with immunoSEQ multiplex PCR; TCRdb's copy has only in-frame clones and lacks some. V and J calls plus clone size are reproduced from that table; the DNA served to infer D and trimming. The repertoire includes about 220,000 clones, roughly 90% of them detected once, and 3% to 4.5% sits in the top ten. The CDR3 loop spans 13 amino acids. The V gene end was trimmed by 6 bases and the J gene end by 4 bases; junction bases not matched to a gene: 3.

Input material: PBMCs or T cells enriched from blood (not recorded which). The TCR originated in a woman between 40 and 55 years old with acute COVID-19. The rearrangement uses TRBV12-3 or TRBV12-4 and TRBJ1-1; TRBD1 agrees at 9 bases. CDR3 DNA: TGTGCCAGCAGGGGACAGGGAGGCACTGAAGCTTTCTTT. Residues: CASRGQGGTEAFF.